What follows are 30 T cell receptor beta chains derived from one specimen sequenced in a study of blood T cell repertoires in COVID-19. Data came from immunoSEQ multiplex PCR; TCRdb stores just in-frame clones and leaves some out. The data show under 300,000 clones, approximately 90% seen once. Sequenced material: PBMCs or T cells enriched from blood (not recorded which). All receptors come from a man aged 18 to 29 who had recovered from COVID-19.

The chain's CDR3 is CASSQTGTGAGNTIYF. In DNA form, the CDR3 reads TGTGCCAGCAGCCAGACCGGGACAGGGGCTGGAAACACCATATATTTT. The chain employs TRBV3-1 (or the pseudogene TRBV3-2) and TRBJ1-3; 10 positions agree with TRBD1. The V gene's germline CDR1 is LGHDT and CDR2 YNNKEL (reference sequence). There are 16 residues in the CDR3. Trimming cost V 3 bases and J 2 bases; bases outside gene matches: 4.

A note on this clone: An end of the junction differs from the germline gene, which may be a read error. This chain joins TRBV10-2 and TRBJ1-1; D call uncertain. Germline CDR1 WSHSY, CDR2 SAAADI. The CDR3 extends over 15 amino acids. The CDR3 region is CASSHPFLFNSEAFF. The CDR3 DNA reads TGCGCCAGCAGCCACCCGTTTCTTTTTAACAGTGAAGCTTTCTTT.

The chain employs TRBV28 and TRBJ2-7; possibly TRBD2 for D (6 bases). Germline loops: CDR1 MDHEN, CDR2 SYDVKM. Trimming pared 3 bases from V and 0 bases from J, leaving 12 bases between. The CDR3 length is 15 residues. DNA of the CDR3: TGTGCCAGCAGTTTCTCAACTAGCCTCTCCTACGAGCAGTACTTC. It specifies CASSFSTSLSYEQYF.

J is TRBJ1-6 and V is TRBV18, with 9 bases matching TRBD1. The CDR3 extends over 15 amino acids. Germline V CDR1 and CDR2: KGHSH, LQKENI. Unmatched junction bases numbered 3, after V lost 0 bases and J lost 9 bases. CDR3 nucleotide sequence: TGTGCCAGCTCACCACCGGGACAGGGCTCTTCACCCCTCCACTTT. Its translation: CASSPPGQGSSPLHF. Filled out from reference TRBV18 and TRBJ1-6, the complete variable domain reads NAGVMQNPRHLVRRRGQEARLRCSPMKGHSHVYWYRQLPEEGLKFMVYLQKENIIDESGMPKERFSAEFPKEGPSILRIQQVVRGDSAAYFCASSPPGQGSSPLHFGNGTRLTVT.

The chain uses TRBV29-1 and TRBJ1-1; 8 bases match TRBD1. This CDR3 spans 15 amino acids. J was trimmed by 6 bases and V by 4 bases; bases with no gene match: 13. Germline CDR1 is SQVTM and CDR2 is ANQGSEA. The CDR3 region is CSVGGQGALSSEAFF. Here the CDR3 DNA reads TGCAGCGTTGGTGGGCAGGGGGCCCTTTCTTCTGAAGCTTTCTTT.

V gene TRBV25-1 combines with J gene TRBJ1-1; possibly TRBD1 for D (6 bases). The CDR3 covers 17 residues. V gave up 5 bases and J gave up 1 base, with 20 bases separating them. Looked up from germline, CDR1 is MGHDK and CDR2 is SYGVNS. CDR3 DNA sequence: TGTGCCAGCAGTTTGACGGCAGGCCAACAGGGGAACACTGAAGCTTTCTTT. Translating it yields CASSLTAGQQGNTEAFF. Based on the CDR3 plus reference TRBV25-1 and TRBJ1-1, the full variable domain is EADIYQTPRYLVIGTGKKITLECSQTMGHDKMYWYQQDPGMELHLIHYSYGVNSTEKGDLSSESTVSRIRTEHFPLTLESARPSHTSQYLCASSLTAGQQGNTEAFFGQGTRLTVV.

The chain employs TRBV3-1 (or the pseudogene TRBV3-2) and TRBJ1-1; TRBD1 is a possible D gene (5 bases). Germline CDR1 reads LGHDT; CDR2 reads YNNKEL (reference sequence). The CDR3 loop spans 13 amino acids. Trimming stripped 4 bases from V and 6 bases from J, with 12 bases between. CDR3 in amino acids: CASSPRGSAEAFF. Written as DNA, the CDR3 is TGTGCCAGCAGCCCAAGGGGATCCGCTGAAGCTTTCTTT.

The table lists this clone with a count of one. The V and J genes are TRBV5-1 and TRBJ2-1; 8 bases are a match to TRBD1. The CDR3 extends over 14 amino acids. CDR1 and CDR2 (germline): SGHRS, YFSETQ. V was pared by 0 bases and J by 13 bases, with 9 bases of the junction left unmatched. CDR3 region: CASSLGRQGAQQFF. For the CDR3, the DNA is TGCGCCAGCAGCTTGGGGCGTCAGGGGGCCCAACAGTTCTTC.

This rearrangement joins TRBV28 to TRBJ1-2, with D possibly matching TRBD1 (6 bases). CDR1 is MDHEN, CDR2 SYDVKM, per germline. The CDR3 has 14 amino acids. Trimming removed 6 bases from V and 3 bases from J, with 14 bases in between. Written as DNA, the CDR3 is TGTGCCAGCAGGGATTCGGGACAAGACTATGGCTACACCTTC. It translates to CASRDSGQDYGYTF.

This clone was counted many times. This chain joins TRBV4-1 and TRBJ2-3; TRBD2 matches at 8 bases. V trimming: 2 bases; J trimming: 2 bases; junction bases outside the gene matches: 9. CDR3 length: 17 amino acids. Germline CDR1 is MGHRA and CDR2 is YSYEKL. CDR3 in amino acids: CASSQQLAGGVTDTQYF. In DNA form, the CDR3 reads TGCGCCAGCAGCCAACAACTGGCGGGGGGAGTCACAGATACGCAGTATTTT.

The gene calls are TRBV9 and TRBJ2-1, with 12 bases matching TRBD2. The CDR3 contains 17 residues. From germline, CDR1 is SGDLS and CDR2 YYNGEE. The trim removed 4 bases at V and 3 bases at J, leaving 8 bases unmatched. As DNA, the CDR3 is TGTGCCAGCAGCCTTACTAGCGGGAGGATATACTACAATGAGCAGTTCTTC. Amino acid sequence: CASSLTSGRIYYNEQFF.

The J gene is TRBJ2-7, the V gene TRBV10-1, with D uncertain. Trimming removed 8 bases at V and 5 bases at J, with 13 bases between. Germline assignment: CDR1 WNHNN and CDR2 SYGVQD (reference sequence). The length of the CDR3 is 12 residues. The CDR3 nucleotides read TGCGCCAGCGGTCCCAGGCCCAACGAGCAGTACTTC. Translation: CASGPRPNEQYF.

The rearrangement links TRBV7-8 to TRBJ1-2; no clear D gene. The CDR3 runs 14 residues. CDR1 and CDR2 (germline): SGHVS, FQNEAQ. Trimming left V 0 bases short and J 8 bases short, with 13 bases between. The chain's CDR3 is CASSLAPEADGYTF. CDR3 bases: TGTGCCAGCAGCTTAGCCCCCGAGGCAGACGGCTACACCTTC.

This clone turned up a few times. The chain couples TRBV27 to TRBJ1-2, with 7 bases fitting TRBD1. Per the germline V gene, CDR1 is MNHEY and CDR2 is SMNVEV (reference sequence). V was clipped by 6 bases and J by 4 bases; unmatched bases: 11. The CDR3 runs to 15 residues. CDR3 amino acids: CASRLFGQALYGYTF. Here the CDR3 DNA reads TGTGCCAGCAGATTGTTTGGACAGGCCCTCTATGGCTACACCTTC.

This clone showed up just once. CDR3 in amino acids: CASSVSVWAQETQYF. CDR3 DNA sequence: TGTGCCAGTAGTGTCTCTGTTTGGGCCCAAGAGACCCAGTACTTC. The chain joins TRBV19 to TRBJ2-5; D is ambiguous. This CDR3 has 15 residues. Germline CDR1 LNHDA, CDR2 SQIVND (reference sequence). Between the trimmed V and J ends, which lost 5 bases and 1 base, there was a span of 14 bases.

This rearrangement joins TRBV9 to TRBJ2-3; 10 bases match TRBD2. Germline CDR1 reads SGDLS; CDR2 reads YYNGEE. The CDR3 is 15 residues long. V was pared by 0 bases and J by 4 bases, with 2 bases of the junction left unmatched. CDR3 protein: CASSVESGGADTQYF. Here the CDR3 DNA reads TGTGCCAGCAGCGTAGAAAGCGGGGGGGCAGATACGCAGTATTTT.

This CDR3 reads CASSRGQGASETQYF. The CDR3 DNA follows: TGTGCCAGCAGCCGGGGACAGGGGGCATCGGAGACCCAGTACTTC. The chain has TRBV5-5 and TRBJ2-5; 12 bases align to TRBD1. CDR1 and CDR2 from the germline V gene are SGHKS and YYEKEE (reference sequence). Trimming at V came to 4 bases and at J to 5 bases, leaving 6 bases not matched to a gene. The CDR3 contains 15 residues.

The chain links TRBV14 to TRBJ1-3, with D unclear. The germline CDR1 and CDR2 sequences are SGHDN and FVKESK. Trimming took 2 bases from V and 0 from J, leaving 8 bases between them. The CDR3 sequence is 15 residues long. CDR3 sequence reads: CASSQRVISGNTIYF. The CDR3 DNA follows: TGTGCCAGCAGCCAACGGGTCATCTCTGGAAACACCATATATTTT.

Written as DNA, the CDR3 is TGTGCCACCAGTGATCCACGCCCAGGGGGACCGGGGGAGACCCAGTACTTC. Encoded protein: CATSDPRPGGPGETQYF. The chain combines TRBV24-1 with TRBJ2-5; 7 positions match TRBD1. The CDR3 extends over 17 amino acids. CDR1 is KGHDR and CDR2 is SFDVKD in the germline V gene. The V segment lost 3 bases and the J segment 5 bases; nucleotides outside the gene matches: 14.

The rearrangement links TRBV3-1 (or the pseudogene TRBV3-2) to TRBJ1-6, with TRBD1 matching over 7 bases. This CDR3 comprises 14 residues. Trimming at V came to 6 bases and at J to 7 bases, leaving 6 bases not matched to a gene. Germline CDR1 reads LGHDT; CDR2 reads YNNKEL (reference sequence). The CDR3 region is CASRLGQENSPLHF. The CDR3 nucleotides are TGTGCCAGCAGGCTAGGACAGGAAAATTCACCCCTCCACTTT.

This clone showed up just a few times. The rearrangement joins TRBV19 to TRBJ1-2; 9 bases line up with TRBD1. Germline CDR1 is LNHDA and CDR2 is SQIVND (reference sequence). This CDR3 comprises 16 residues. Losses at the gene ends were 1 base for V and 6 bases for J; bases not matched to a gene: 9. For the CDR3, the DNA is TGTGCCAGTAGTATAGTCCGGGACAGGGCATTTCATGGCTACACCTTC. Its protein product is CASSIVRDRAFHGYTF.

This chain joins TRBV19 and TRBJ1-5; D gene ambiguous. The length of the CDR3 is 14 residues. The germline V gene has CDR1 LNHDA and CDR2 SQIVND (reference sequence). V was trimmed by 7 bases and J by 1 base, leaving 11 bases between them. In DNA form, the CDR3 reads TGTGCCAGTAACGGGTACCGGAGCAATCAGCCCCAGCATTTT. It is translated as CASNGYRSNQPQHF. The complete variable domain, with remaining parts taken from reference TRBV19 and TRBJ1-5, reads DGGITQSPKYLFRKEGQNVTLSCEQNLNHDAMYWYRQDPGQGLRLIYYSQIVNDFQKGDIAEGYSVSREKKESFPLTVTSAQKNPTAFYLCASNGYRSNQPQHFGDGTRLSIL.

The chain uses TRBV27 and TRBJ1-2; a weak D match, TRBD1 (5 bases). CDR3 length equals 16 residues. CDR1 is MNHEY and CDR2 is SMNVEV in the germline V gene (reference sequence). The V end lost 0 bases, the J end lost 7 bases, and 18 bases lay between the germline ends. The CDR3 DNA follows: TGTGCCAGCAGTTTATCCCCAGGGTTTCCCCCAGTTGGCTACACCTTC. Amino acid sequence: CASSLSPGFPPVGYTF.

In regard to this clone: The DNA is omitted, as the CDR3 cannot be located on it reliably, and the CDR3 follows TCRdb's listing. V is TRBV5-1 and J is TRBJ2-1; the D call in the table, TRBD1, was not verified against the DNA. Germline V gives CDR1 SGHRS, CDR2 YFSETQ. The CDR3 is 12 amino acids long, termini counted. The CDR3 sequence is CASSDVGTGNFF.

The V call is TRBV28, the J call TRBJ2-1, with TRBD2 as a possible D gene (5 bases). CDR1 and CDR2 from the germline V gene are MDHEN and SYDVKM. The V and J ends lost 4 bases and 8 bases respectively, with 15 bases between them. The CDR3 contains 14 residues. The CDR3 DNA reads as TGTGCCAGCAGTTGGCCGCCGGGGAACGATGAGCAGTTCTTC. Translating gives CASSWPPGNDEQFF. Drawing the rest from reference TRBV28 and TRBJ2-1, the complete variable domain is DVKVTQSSRYLVKRTGEKVFLECVQDMDHENMFWYRQDPGLGLRLIYFSYDVKMKEKGDIPEGYSVSREKKERFSLILESASTNQTSMYLCASSWPPGNDEQFFGPGTRLTVL.

Many counts were recorded for this clone. The rearrangement links TRBV7-9 to TRBJ1-2, with a tentative D call TRBD1 (5 bases). The germline V and J ends were trimmed by 1 base and 5 bases, with 14 bases remaining between them. Germline V lookup: CDR1 SEHNR, CDR2 FQNEAQ (reference sequence). The CDR3 is made up of 15 amino acids. This CDR3 is CASSLGSAGHYGYTF. In DNA, the CDR3 is TGTGCCAGCAGCTTAGGGTCGGCAGGGCATTATGGCTACACCTTC.

V and J are TRBV11-2 and TRBJ2-1; D is unclear. V lost 1 base and J lost 2, with 6 bases in between. The germline CDR1 and CDR2 sequences are SGHAT and FQNNGV. The CDR3 length is 14 residues. CDR3 sequence: CASSLVAAYNEQFF. The CDR3 nucleotides are TGTGCCAGCAGCTTAGTGGCAGCCTACAATGAGCAGTTCTTC.

V is TRBV18 and J is TRBJ1-6, with 9 bases aligning to TRBD1. Germline V gene lookup returns CDR1 KGHSH and CDR2 LQKENI. The CDR3 is made up of 19 amino acids. The V and J ends lost 3 bases and 0 bases, in that order; junction bases with no gene match: 9. CDR3 residues: CASSPGTGSTSSYNSPLHF. The CDR3 bases are TGTGCCAGCTCACCCGGGACAGGGTCGACTAGCTCCTATAATTCACCCCTCCACTTT.

Many counts were recorded for this clone. The V gene is TRBV6-5, the J gene TRBJ2-7, with a weak D call TRBD1 (6 bases). Trimming removed 6 bases from V and 0 bases from J, with 12 bases in between. Germline-derived CDR1 and CDR2 are MNHEY and SVGAGI. The CDR3 extends over 14 amino acids. CDR3 amino acids: CASSSGANSYEQYF. The CDR3 nucleotides read TGTGCCAGCAGCTCAGGGGCAAACTCCTACGAGCAGTACTTC.

The chain has TRBV7-9 and TRBJ1-4; D is uncertain. V dropped 1 base and J dropped 0 bases, with 9 bases sitting between them. Germline assignment: CDR1 SEHNR and CDR2 FQNEAQ (reference sequence). The CDR3 runs 16 residues. The CDR3 coding sequence is TGTGCCAGCAGCTTAGATCGGCGGGCAACTAATGAAAAACTGTTTTTT. Its translation is CASSLDRRATNEKLFF. Based on the CDR3 plus reference TRBV7-9 and TRBJ1-4, the full variable domain is DTGVSQNPRHKITKRGQNVTFRCDPISEHNRLYWYRQTLGQGPEFLTYFQNEAQLEKSRLLSDRFSAERPKGSFSTLEIQRTEQGDSAMYLCASSLDRRATNEKLFFGSGTQLSVL.